The entry below describes one T cell receptor beta chain. The antigen remains unidentified. UMIs that had a 6-nucleotide sample barcode were put in using template switching. From its re-call of the 5' RACE reads, TCRdb lists each CDR3 protein once, without DNA. The sample table includes around 200,000 distinct CDR3 sequences. This sample is drawn from a study of monozygotic twins with inflammatory bowel disease. Overall study results and limits: Since immunosuppressive treatments differed, patient repertoires may have gained added variability.

This CDR3 is 15 amino acids long. Germline V gene data show CDR1 as SGHVS and CDR2 as FNYEAQ. This sequence was found in a human donor with ulcerative colitis or Crohn's disease, or a healthy co-twin of an affected twin (not recorded which). Sequencing input: blood. The gene calls are TRBV7-6 and TRBJ1-1; the TCRdb D gene call, TRBD1, has no DNA to confirm it. The CDR3 region is CASSFGTGMGTEAFF.